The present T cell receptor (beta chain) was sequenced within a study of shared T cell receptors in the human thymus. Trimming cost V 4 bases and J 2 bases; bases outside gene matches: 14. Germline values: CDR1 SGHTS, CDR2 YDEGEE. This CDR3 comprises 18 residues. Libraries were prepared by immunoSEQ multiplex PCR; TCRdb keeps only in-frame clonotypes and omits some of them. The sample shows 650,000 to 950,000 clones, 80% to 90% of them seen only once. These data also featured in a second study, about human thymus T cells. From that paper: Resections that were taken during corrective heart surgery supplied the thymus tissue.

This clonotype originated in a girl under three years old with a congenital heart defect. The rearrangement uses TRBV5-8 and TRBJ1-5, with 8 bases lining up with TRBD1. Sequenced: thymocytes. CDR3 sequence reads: CASSPTGVARPGNQPQHF. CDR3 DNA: TGTGCCAGCAGCCCGACAGGGGTTGCGCGACCGGGCAATCAGCCCCAGCATTTT.